This T cell receptor (beta chain) stems from a study of sequential checkpoint blockade in melanoma. Study information: After both sequences, patients received maintenance nivolumab.

Treatment described: randomized to nivolumab then ipilimumab (arm A) or the reverse (arm B). The assay was immunoSEQ multiplex PCR, and TCRdb's table has in-frame clones only and misses some. The sample yields under 3,000 clones, 20% to 30% seen once. The CDR3 contains 15 residues. From germline, CDR1 is LNHDA and CDR2 SQIVND (reference sequence). V shed 4 bases, J shed 0 bases, and the junction held 4 bases outside the gene matches. The chain links TRBV19 to TRBJ2-3, with 7 bases that match TRBD1. The sample was tumor tissue (inferred from file names), taken from a patient given nivolumab and ipilimumab in sequence. The receptor was derived from a human donor with melanoma. The CDR3 coding sequence is TGTGCCAGTAGTAGGACAGGAGATAGCACAGATACGCAGTATTTT. Protein product: CASSRTGDSTDTQYF.